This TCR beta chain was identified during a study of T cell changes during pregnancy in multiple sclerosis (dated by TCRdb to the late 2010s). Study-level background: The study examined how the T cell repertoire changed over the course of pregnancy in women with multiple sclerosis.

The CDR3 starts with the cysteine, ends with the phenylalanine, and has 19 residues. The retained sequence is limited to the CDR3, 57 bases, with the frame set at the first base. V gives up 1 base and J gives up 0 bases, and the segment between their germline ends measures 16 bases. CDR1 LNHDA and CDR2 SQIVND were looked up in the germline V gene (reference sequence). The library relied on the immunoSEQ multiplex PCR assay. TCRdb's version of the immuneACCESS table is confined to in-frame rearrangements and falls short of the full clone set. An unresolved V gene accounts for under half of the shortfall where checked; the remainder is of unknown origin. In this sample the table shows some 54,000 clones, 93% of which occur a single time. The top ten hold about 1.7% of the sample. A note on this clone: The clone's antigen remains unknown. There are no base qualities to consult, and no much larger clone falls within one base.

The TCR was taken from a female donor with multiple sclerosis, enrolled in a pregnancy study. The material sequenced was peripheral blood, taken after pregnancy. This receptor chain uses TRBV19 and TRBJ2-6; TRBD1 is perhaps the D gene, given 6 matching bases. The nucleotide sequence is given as TGTGCCAGTAGTATAGTTGCCAGGGGTGTGAGCTCTGGGGCCAACGTCCTGACTTTC. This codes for CASSIVARGVSSGANVLTF. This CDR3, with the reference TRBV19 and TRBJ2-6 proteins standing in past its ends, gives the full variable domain DGGITQSPKYLFRKEGQNVTLSCEQNLNHDAMYWYRQDPGQGLRLIYYSQIVNDFQKGDIAEGYSVSREKKESFPLTVTSAQKNPTAFYLCASSIVARGVSSGANVLTFGAGSRLTVL.